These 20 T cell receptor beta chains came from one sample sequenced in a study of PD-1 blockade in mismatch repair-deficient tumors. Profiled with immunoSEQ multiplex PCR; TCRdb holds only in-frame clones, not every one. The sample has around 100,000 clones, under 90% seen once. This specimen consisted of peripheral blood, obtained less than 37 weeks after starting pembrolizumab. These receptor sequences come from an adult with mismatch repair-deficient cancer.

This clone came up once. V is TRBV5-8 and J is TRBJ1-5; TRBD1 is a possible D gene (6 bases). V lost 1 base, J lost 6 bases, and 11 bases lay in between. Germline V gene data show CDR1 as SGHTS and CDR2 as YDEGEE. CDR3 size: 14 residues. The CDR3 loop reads CASSLSGGAQPQHF. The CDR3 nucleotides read TGTGCCAGCAGCTTGTCTGGGGGGGCTCAGCCCCAGCATTTT.

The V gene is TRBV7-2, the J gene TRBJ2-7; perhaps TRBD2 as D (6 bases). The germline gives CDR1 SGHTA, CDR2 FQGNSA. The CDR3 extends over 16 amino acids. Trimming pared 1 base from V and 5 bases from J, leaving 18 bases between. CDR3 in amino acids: CASSLDWAGGGNEQYF. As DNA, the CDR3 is TGTGCCAGCAGCTTAGATTGGGCAGGCGGAGGGAACGAGCAGTACTTC.

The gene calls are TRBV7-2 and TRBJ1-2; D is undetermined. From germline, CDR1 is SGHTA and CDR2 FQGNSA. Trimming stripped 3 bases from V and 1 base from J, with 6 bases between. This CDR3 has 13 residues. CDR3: CASSFQRNYGYTF. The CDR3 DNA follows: TGTGCCAGCAGCTTCCAGCGTAACTATGGCTACACCTTC.

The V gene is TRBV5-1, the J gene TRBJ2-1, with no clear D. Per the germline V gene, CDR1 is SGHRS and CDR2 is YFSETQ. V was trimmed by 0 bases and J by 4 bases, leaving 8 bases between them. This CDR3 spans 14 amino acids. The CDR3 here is CASSLVSQYNEQFF. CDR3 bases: TGCGCCAGCAGCTTGGTGTCCCAGTACAATGAGCAGTTCTTC.

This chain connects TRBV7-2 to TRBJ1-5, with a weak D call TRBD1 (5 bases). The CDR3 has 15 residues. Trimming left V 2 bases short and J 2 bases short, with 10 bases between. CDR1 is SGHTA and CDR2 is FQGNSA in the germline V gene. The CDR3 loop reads CASSLRGTGNQPQHF. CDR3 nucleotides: TGTGCCAGCAGCTTACGGGGCACGGGCAATCAGCCCCAGCATTTT.

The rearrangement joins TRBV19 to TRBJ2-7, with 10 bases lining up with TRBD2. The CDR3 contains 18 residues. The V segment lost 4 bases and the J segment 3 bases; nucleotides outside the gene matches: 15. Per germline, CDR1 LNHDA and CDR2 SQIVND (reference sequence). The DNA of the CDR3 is TGTGCCAGTAGTAGTATGGGCATGGCAACTAGCGGGGTCTACGAGCAGTACTTC. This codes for CASSSMGMATSGVYEQYF.

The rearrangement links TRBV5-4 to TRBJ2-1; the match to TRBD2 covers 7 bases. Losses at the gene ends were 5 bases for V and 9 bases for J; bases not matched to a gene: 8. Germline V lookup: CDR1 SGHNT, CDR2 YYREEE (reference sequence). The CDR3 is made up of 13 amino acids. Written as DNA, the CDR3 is TGTGCCAGCAGACGGCCAGCGGGAACTGAGCAGTTCTTC. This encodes CASRRPAGTEQFF.

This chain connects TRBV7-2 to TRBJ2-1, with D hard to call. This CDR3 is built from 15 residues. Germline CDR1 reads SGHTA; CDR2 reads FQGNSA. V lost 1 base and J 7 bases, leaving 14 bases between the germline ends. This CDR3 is CASSLEAATSNEQFF. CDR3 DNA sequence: TGTGCCAGCAGCTTAGAGGCGGCTACCTCGAATGAGCAGTTCTTC.

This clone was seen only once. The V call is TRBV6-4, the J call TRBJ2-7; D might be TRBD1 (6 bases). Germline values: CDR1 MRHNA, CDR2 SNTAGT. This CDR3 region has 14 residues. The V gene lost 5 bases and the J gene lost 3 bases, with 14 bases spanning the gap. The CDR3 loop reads CASSPQGQNYEQYF. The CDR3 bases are TGTGCCAGCAGTCCTCAAGGACAGAACTACGAGCAGTACTTC.

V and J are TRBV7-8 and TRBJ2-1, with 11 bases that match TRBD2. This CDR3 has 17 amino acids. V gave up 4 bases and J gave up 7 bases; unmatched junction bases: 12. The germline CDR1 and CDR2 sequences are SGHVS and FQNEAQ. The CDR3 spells CASSSGPLAGGRNEQFF. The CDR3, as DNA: TGTGCCAGCAGCTCTGGTCCTCTAGCGGGAGGTAGGAATGAGCAGTTCTTC.

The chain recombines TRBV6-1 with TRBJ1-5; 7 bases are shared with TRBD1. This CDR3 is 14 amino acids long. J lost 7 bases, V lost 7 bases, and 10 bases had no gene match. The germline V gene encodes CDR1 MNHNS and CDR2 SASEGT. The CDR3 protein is CASIPDRVGQPQHF. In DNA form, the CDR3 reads TGTGCCAGCATTCCCGACAGGGTAGGACAGCCCCAGCATTTT.

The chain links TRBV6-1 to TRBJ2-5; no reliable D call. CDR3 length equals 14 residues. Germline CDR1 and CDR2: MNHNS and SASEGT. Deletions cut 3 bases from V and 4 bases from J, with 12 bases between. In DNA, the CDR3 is TGTGCCAGCAGTGAGATGAGCCCCAGAGAGACCCAGTACTTC. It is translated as CASSEMSPRETQYF.

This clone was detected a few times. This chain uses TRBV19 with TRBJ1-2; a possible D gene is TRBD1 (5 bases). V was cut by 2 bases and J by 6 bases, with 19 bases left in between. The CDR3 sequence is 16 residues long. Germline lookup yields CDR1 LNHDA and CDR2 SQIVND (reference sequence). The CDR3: CASSIRFSGDPDGYTF. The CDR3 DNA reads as TGTGCCAGTAGTATAAGGTTTTCGGGGGATCCGGATGGCTACACCTTC.

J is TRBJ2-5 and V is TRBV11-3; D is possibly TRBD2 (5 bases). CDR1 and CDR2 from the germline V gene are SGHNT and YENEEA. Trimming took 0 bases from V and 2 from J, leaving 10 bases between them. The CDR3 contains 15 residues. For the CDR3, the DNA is TGTGCCAGCAGCTTAGAGGGAGTGGCTCAAGAGACCCAGTACTTC. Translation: CASSLEGVAQETQYF.

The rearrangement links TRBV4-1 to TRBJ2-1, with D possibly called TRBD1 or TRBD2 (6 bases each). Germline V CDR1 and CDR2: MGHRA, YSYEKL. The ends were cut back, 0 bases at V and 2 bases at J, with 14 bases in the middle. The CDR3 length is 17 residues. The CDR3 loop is CASSQDGGGLAYNEQFF. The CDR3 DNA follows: TGCGCCAGCAGCCAAGATGGAGGGGGGCTAGCCTACAATGAGCAGTTCTTC.

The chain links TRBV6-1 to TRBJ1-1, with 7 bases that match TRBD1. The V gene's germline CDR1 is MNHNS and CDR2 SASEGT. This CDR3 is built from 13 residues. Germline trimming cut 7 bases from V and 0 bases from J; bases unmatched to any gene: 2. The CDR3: CASTGQLNTEAFF. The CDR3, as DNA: TGTGCCAGCACGGGACAGCTGAACACTGAAGCTTTCTTT.

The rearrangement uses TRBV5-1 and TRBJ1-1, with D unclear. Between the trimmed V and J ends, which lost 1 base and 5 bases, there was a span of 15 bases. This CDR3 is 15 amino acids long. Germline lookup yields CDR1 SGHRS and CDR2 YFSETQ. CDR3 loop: CASSLNGPEGTEAFF. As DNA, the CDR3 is TGCGCCAGCAGCTTGAACGGGCCCGAAGGGACTGAAGCTTTCTTT.

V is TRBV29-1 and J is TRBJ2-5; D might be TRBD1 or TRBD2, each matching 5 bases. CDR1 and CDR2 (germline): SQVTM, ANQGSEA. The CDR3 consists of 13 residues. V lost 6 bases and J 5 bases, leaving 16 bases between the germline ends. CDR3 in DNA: TGCAGCGTCCCCCGGGACGAGGGGGAGACCCAGTACTTC. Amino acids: CSVPRDEGETQYF.

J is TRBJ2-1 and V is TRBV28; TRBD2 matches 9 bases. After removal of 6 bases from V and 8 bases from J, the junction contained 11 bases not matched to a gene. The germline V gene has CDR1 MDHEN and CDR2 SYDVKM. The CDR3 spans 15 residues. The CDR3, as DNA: TGTGCCAGCAGCTCAGGCGGGAGGGCCAAGGATGAGCAGTTCTTC. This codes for CASSSGGRAKDEQFF.

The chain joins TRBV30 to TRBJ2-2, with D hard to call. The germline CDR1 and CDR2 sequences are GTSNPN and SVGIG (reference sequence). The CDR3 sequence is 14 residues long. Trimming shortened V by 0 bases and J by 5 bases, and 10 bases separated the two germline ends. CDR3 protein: CAWSVSWGTGELFF. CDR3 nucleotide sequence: TGTGCCTGGAGTGTGTCGTGGGGAACCGGGGAGCTGTTTTTT.